The next 24 T cell receptor beta chains were all read from a single sample in a study of T cell responses to AZD1222 COVID-19 vaccine. The method was immunoSEQ multiplex PCR; TCRdb's version includes in-frame clones alone and lacks a portion of them. Of some 120,000 clones listed, approximately 89% were seen once; the top ten hold 4.4%. The sample was peripheral blood, taken 28 days after the second AZD1222 dose. The source is an adult who received the AZD1222 COVID-19 vaccine.

The chain carries TRBV19 and TRBJ2-5, with 10 bases matching TRBD1. CDR3 length: 14 residues. Germline values: CDR1 LNHDA, CDR2 SQIVND (reference sequence). V shed 8 bases and J 7 bases; nucleotides not matched to a gene: 10. The CDR3 is CASASGQGLGTQYF. The CDR3 DNA sequence: TGTGCCAGTGCCTCGGGACAGGGGCTCGGGACCCAGTACTTC.

The chain employs TRBV14 and TRBJ2-1; TRBD2 aligns across 8 bases. CDR1 is SGHDN and CDR2 is FVKESK in the germline V gene. Trimming took 1 base from V and 8 from J; bases not matched to a gene: 16. There are 18 residues in the CDR3. The CDR3 nucleotides are TGTGCCAGCAGCCAAGGACGAGGTGGCGGGGGGAGAATCTATGAGCAGTTCTTC. Amino acid sequence: CASSQGRGGGGRIYEQFF.

The chain employs TRBV19 and TRBJ1-1; the D is unclear. V was cut by 4 bases and J by 0 bases, with 3 bases left in between. Germline CDR1 and CDR2: LNHDA and SQIVND (reference sequence). The CDR3 has 12 amino acids. The CDR3 DNA reads TGTGCCAGTAGTACTTTGAACACTGAAGCTTTCTTT. It is translated as CASSTLNTEAFF.

This sequence joins TRBV28 and TRBJ1-5; the D is unclear. Germline loops: CDR1 MDHEN, CDR2 SYDVKM. Trimming removed 6 bases from V and 0 bases from J, with 15 bases in between. The CDR3 is made up of 16 amino acids. The CDR3 reads CASSSQEGGSNQPQHF. In DNA, the CDR3 is TGTGCCAGCAGCTCCCAGGAGGGTGGTAGCAATCAGCCCCAGCATTTT. Supplemented by reference TRBV28 and TRBJ1-5, the full variable domain reads DVKVTQSSRYLVKRTGEKVFLECVQDMDHENMFWYRQDPGLGLRLIYFSYDVKMKEKGDIPEGYSVSREKKERFSLILESASTNQTSMYLCASSSQEGGSNQPQHFGDGTRLSIL.

The chain joins TRBV7-9 to TRBJ1-1; 9 bases line up with TRBD1. This CDR3 comprises 17 residues. V lost 1 base and J lost 4; bases outside the gene matches: 10. Per the germline V gene, CDR1 is SEHNR and CDR2 is FQNEAQ (reference sequence). CDR3 loop: CASSLGEVWDRVTEAFF. Here the CDR3 DNA reads TGTGCCAGCAGCTTAGGGGAAGTCTGGGACAGGGTCACTGAAGCTTTCTTT.

This clone was observed once. The chain couples TRBV29-1 to TRBJ1-3; no reliable D call. V gave up 3 bases and J gave up 4 bases, with 13 bases separating them. This CDR3 region has 14 residues. Germline assignment: CDR1 SQVTM and CDR2 ANQGSEA. The CDR3 coding sequence is TGCAGCGTTGATTTACAGACTCCCGGAAACACCATATATTTT. It yields the protein CSVDLQTPGNTIYF.

This clone came up once. The rearrangement uses TRBV4-2 and TRBJ1-4; no reliable D call. Trimming stripped 4 bases from V and 8 bases from J, with 11 bases between. CDR1 and CDR2 (germline): LGHNA, YNFKEQ. The CDR3 loop spans 13 amino acids. The CDR3 region has the DNA TGTGCCAGCAGCCGGACGACCTTAGAAAAACTGTTTTTT. It is translated as CASSRTTLEKLFF.

The V and J genes are TRBV6-1 and TRBJ1-2; D gene uncertain. Germline-derived CDR1 and CDR2 are MNHNS and SASEGT. This CDR3 is 19 amino acids long. V was cut by 4 bases and J by 4 bases, with 28 bases left in between. CDR3 residues: CASSGALKFPGSPFYGYTF. CDR3 nucleotides: TGTGCCAGCAGTGGCGCCTTAAAATTCCCCGGCTCCCCTTTCTATGGCTACACCTTC.

V and J are TRBV15 and TRBJ2-1, with TRBD1 identical over 9 bases. Trimming at V came to 2 bases and at J to 7 bases, leaving 12 bases not matched to a gene. CDR1 and CDR2 (germline): LNHNV, YYDKDF (reference sequence). The CDR3 has 17 amino acids. DNA for the CDR3: TGTGCCACCAGCAGAAACGCCGGGACAGGGCGAGCGAATGAGCAGTTCTTC. This gives the protein CATSRNAGTGRANEQFF.

This chain connects TRBV7-6 to TRBJ2-1; perhaps TRBD2 as D (7 bases). Deletions cut 4 bases from V and 7 bases from J, with 17 bases between. Germline CDR1 and CDR2: SGHVS and FNYEAQ. The CDR3 consists of 15 residues. Here the CDR3 reads CASSSRAGAVNEQFF. CDR3 nucleotides: TGTGCCAGCAGCTCCCGGGCGGGGGCGGTAAATGAGCAGTTCTTC.

The J gene is TRBJ2-3, the V gene TRBV24-1, with D tentatively TRBD1 (6 bases). Trimming took 3 bases from V and 2 from J, leaving 11 bases between them. This CDR3 region has 15 residues. Per the germline V gene, CDR1 is KGHDR and CDR2 is SFDVKD. CDR3 residues: CATSDTRQVTDTQYF. CDR3 DNA sequence: TGTGCCACCAGTGATACACGACAGGTCACAGATACGCAGTATTTT.

The chain links TRBV3-1 (or the pseudogene TRBV3-2) to TRBJ2-2, with 9 bases fitting TRBD1. From germline, CDR1 is LGHDT and CDR2 YNNKEL (reference sequence). There are 15 residues in the CDR3. With 4 bases clipped from V and 5 bases from J, the junction kept 5 bases outside the gene matches. The CDR3 DNA sequence: TGTGCCAGCAGCCCGGACAGGGGAGGGACCGGGGAGCTGTTTTTT. This gives the protein CASSPDRGGTGELFF.

The V gene is TRBV2, the J gene TRBJ2-7; D gene unclear. Germline V gene sequence: CDR1 SNHLY, CDR2 FYNNEI. Trimming removed 8 bases from V and 2 bases from J, with 22 bases in between. This CDR3 contains 16 residues. The CDR3 bases are TGTGCCAGCCAACTGCTCAGATCCTCAATTCCCTACGAGCAGTACTTC. It encodes CASQLLRSSIPYEQYF. The full variable domain, with the rest looked up from reference TRBV2 and TRBJ2-7, is EPEVTQTPSHQVTQMGQEVILRCVPISNHLYFYWYRQILGQKVEFLVSFYNNEISEKSEIFDDQFSVERPDGSNFTLKIRSTKLEDSAMYFCASQLLRSSIPYEQYFGPGTRLTVT.

The V gene is TRBV7-9, the J gene TRBJ1-1, with D maybe TRBD1 (6 bases). V was clipped by 5 bases and J by 4 bases, with 11 bases between them. Per the germline V gene, CDR1 is SEHNR and CDR2 is FQNEAQ (reference sequence). CDR3 length: 13 amino acids. The CDR3 here is CASSTGTATEAFF. The CDR3 nucleotides read TGTGCCAGCAGCACAGGGACGGCCACTGAAGCTTTCTTT.

Regarding this clone: The same CDR3 is also encoded by other DNA sequences in this sample. V is TRBV7-2 and J is TRBJ2-7; 7 bases agree with TRBD2. After removal of 3 bases from V and 2 bases from J, the junction contained 4 bases not matched to a gene. The CDR3 totals 14 residues. Germline loops: CDR1 SGHTA, CDR2 FQGNSA. The CDR3 coding sequence is TGTGCCAGCAGCTTGGCAGCGGGGACCTACGAGCAGTACTTC. This encodes CASSLAAGTYEQYF. The full variable domain, its missing parts supplied by reference TRBV7-2 and TRBJ2-7, is GAGVSQSPSNKVTEKGKDVELRCDPISGHTALYWYRQSLGQGLEFLIYFQGNSAPDKSGLPSDRFSAERTGGSVSTLTIQRTQQEDSAVYLCASSLAAGTYEQYFGPGTRLTVT.

There are a few counts of this clone. J is TRBJ2-4 and V is TRBV28, with TRBD1 matching 9 bases. Germline V CDR1 and CDR2: MDHEN, SYDVKM. J was trimmed by 4 bases and V by 4 bases; bases with no gene match: 14. The CDR3 is made up of 18 amino acids. CDR3 protein: CASSSETGTGSWKNIQYF. CDR3 DNA: TGTGCCAGCAGTTCAGAGACCGGGACAGGGTCTTGGAAAAACATTCAGTACTTC.

V usage is TRBV7-9 and J usage is TRBJ1-1; the D is unclear. Trimming took 3 bases from V and 6 from J, leaving 11 bases between them. The CDR3 sequence is 13 residues long. The germline V gene encodes CDR1 SEHNR and CDR2 FQNEAQ (reference sequence). This chain's CDR3 is CASSFSSVAEAFF. As DNA, the CDR3 is TGTGCCAGCAGCTTCTCTTCCGTGGCTGAAGCTTTCTTT. The full variable domain, with the rest looked up from reference TRBV7-9 and TRBJ1-1, is DTGVSQNPRHKITKRGQNVTFRCDPISEHNRLYWYRQTLGQGPEFLTYFQNEAQLEKSRLLSDRFSAERPKGSFSTLEIQRTEQGDSAMYLCASSFSSVAEAFFGQGTRLTVV.

The V and J genes are TRBV5-1 and TRBJ2-1; TRBD2 matches 9 bases. This CDR3 is 15 amino acids long. J gave up 3 bases and V 0 bases, and 1 base lay outside the gene matches. Germline assignment: CDR1 SGHRS and CDR2 YFSETQ. CDR3 DNA sequence: TGCGCCAGCAGCTTGGCAGCGGGGGGCTACAATGAGCAGTTCTTC. It codes for CASSLAAGGYNEQFF.

This chain joins TRBV28 and TRBJ1-1; unclear D gene. This CDR3 has 13 amino acids. V lost 1 base, J lost 9 bases, and 12 bases lay in between. Germline V gives CDR1 MDHEN, CDR2 SYDVKM. CDR3 DNA sequence: TGTGCCAGCAGTTTATCTAATGGCCAGAAAGCTTTCTTT. It is translated as CASSLSNGQKAFF.

The rearrangement links TRBV30 to TRBJ1-6, with a possible D match to TRBD1 (6 bases). Germline loops: CDR1 GTSNPN, CDR2 SVGIG (reference sequence). The CDR3 is 13 amino acids. V lost 4 bases and J lost 7, with 11 bases in between. CDR3 in amino acids: CAWNRDTNSPLHF. DNA for the CDR3: TGTGCCTGGAACCGGGACACCAATTCACCCCTCCACTTT. Full variable domain (rest looked up from reference TRBV30 and TRBJ1-6): SQTIHQWPATLVQPVGSPLSLECTVEGTSNPNLYWYRQAAGRGLQLLFYSVGIGQISSEVPQNLSASRPQDRQFILSSKKLLLSDSGFYLCAWNRDTNSPLHFGNGTRLTVT.

This chain links TRBV7-9 with TRBJ2-5; 9 bases match TRBD2. V was clipped by 0 bases and J by 5 bases; unmatched bases: 13. Germline lookup yields CDR1 SEHNR and CDR2 FQNEAQ (reference sequence). CDR3 length equals 18 residues. For the CDR3, the DNA is TGTGCCAGCAGCTTAGCGCTAGGCGGGGGGGCCGTCGAGGAGACCCAGTACTTC. It yields the protein CASSLALGGGAVEETQYF.

This chain links TRBV28 with TRBJ1-2; D gene unclear. The germline V gene encodes CDR1 MDHEN and CDR2 SYDVKM. Trimming removed 3 bases at V and 6 bases at J, with 5 bases between. This CDR3 is 11 amino acids long. The CDR3 loop reads CASSLGNGYTF. CDR3 bases: TGTGCCAGCAGTTTGGGAAATGGCTACACCTTC.

This clone has only a few counts. The gene calls are TRBV19 and TRBJ1-5, with 7 bases that match TRBD1. The germline CDR1 and CDR2 sequences are LNHDA and SQIVND (reference sequence). The trim removed 7 bases at V and 4 bases at J, leaving 10 bases unmatched. CDR3 length: 15 residues. CDR3 nucleotide sequence: TGTGCCAGTACCAGGGGCAGGGGGAATAATCAGCCCCAGCATTTT. Residues: CASTRGRGNNQPQHF.

This clone was seen a single time. The chain recombines TRBV28 with TRBJ1-2; TRBD1 agrees at 7 bases. V gave up 4 bases and J gave up 2 bases; unmatched junction bases: 10. Germline CDR1 MDHEN, CDR2 SYDVKM. The CDR3 runs 16 residues. Here the CDR3 reads CASSSQGPERNYGYTF. The CDR3 DNA sequence: TGTGCCAGCAGTTCACAGGGGCCCGAAAGAAACTATGGCTACACCTTC.